The present TCR beta chain was sequenced within a study of shared clonotypes between healthy human individuals. In regard to this clone: Its matching antigen is unknown.

Naive CD8 cells lacked CD45RO, underwent positive selection for CCR7 and left out terminally differentiated effector memory CD45RA+ cells. The donors, healthy adults who were HIV-negative, had experienced no recent acute infections or vaccinations. Study-wide points: The sharing of 5% to 5.5% of naive CD4 clonotypes was seen across a handful of donors.

Using immunoSEQ multiplex PCR, the repertoire was profiled, and TCRdb retains in-frame clones only, with some absent. The sample lists around 550,000 clones, about 95% occurring once. Germline V gene data show CDR1 as SGHVS and CDR2 as FNYEAQ. CDR3 size: 15 residues. V lost 5 bases to trimming and J lost 0 bases, with 10 bases between them. The chain combines TRBV7-6 with TRBJ2-2; D is uncertain. The clonotype was recovered from a woman in her thirties in good health. The sample was naive CD8+ T cells sorted from blood. The CDR3 bases are TGTGCCAGCAGCCCCCGGACGTCGAACACCGGGGAGCTGTTTTTT. This gives the protein CASSPRTSNTGELFF.